One and the same sample provided the 11 T cell receptor beta chains below, sequenced in a study of blood T cell repertoires in COVID-19. Generated by immunoSEQ multiplex PCR, the TCRdb table keeps only in-frame clones and is missing some. This sample has a few hundred thousand clones; about 85% occur once, and the top ten carry approximately 0.94%. Sequencing was done on a sample of peripheral blood. These receptors came from a human donor with COVID-19, enrolled during active disease. The donor label of this sample is uncertain.

This chain joins TRBV7-9 and TRBJ2-3; D remains ambiguous. V lost 1 base, J lost 6 bases, and 11 bases lay in between. Germline V gene lookup returns CDR1 SEHNR and CDR2 FQNEAQ (reference sequence). This CDR3 is 14 amino acids long. The CDR3 DNA is TGTGCCAGCAGCTTAGGAACTTTCACGGATACGCAGTATTTT. It specifies CASSLGTFTDTQYF.

The rearrangement joins TRBV30 to TRBJ2-4; no clear D gene. CDR1 is GTSNPN and CDR2 is SVGIG in the germline V gene (reference sequence). This CDR3 is 15 amino acids long. The V end lost 4 bases, the J end lost 0 bases, and 13 bases lay between the germline ends. In nucleotides, the CDR3 is TGTGCCTGGACCACAGCTCCTCTAGCCAAAAACATTCAGTACTTC. Protein sequence: CAWTTAPLAKNIQYF.

The chain employs TRBV6-6 and TRBJ1-3; TRBD1 is a possible D gene (6 bases). Germline CDR1 reads MNHNY; CDR2 reads SVGAGI (reference sequence). Trimming cost V 2 bases and J 0 bases, with 11 bases left between them. This CDR3 spans 16 amino acids. This CDR3 reads CASSYGTPNSGNTIYF. CDR3 in DNA: TGTGCCAGCAGTTACGGGACACCCAACTCTGGAAACACCATATATTTT.

The chain uses TRBV27 and TRBJ1-1; D might be TRBD1 (6 bases). Germline lookup yields CDR1 MNHEY and CDR2 SMNVEV (reference sequence). The V gene lost 3 bases and the J gene lost 7 bases, with 18 bases spanning the gap. CDR3 length equals 15 residues. CDR3 nucleotide sequence: TGTGCCAGCAGTTTCCAACAGGGAAGGTTAGGTGAAGCTTTCTTT. It translates to CASSFQQGRLGEAFF.

The chain combines TRBV28 with TRBJ1-5; D remains ambiguous. This CDR3 region has 19 residues. V was clipped by 2 bases and J by 0 bases, with 20 bases between them. Germline V gives CDR1 MDHEN, CDR2 SYDVKM. The CDR3 sequence: CASSLESSGTRYSNQPQHF. The CDR3 DNA is TGTGCCAGCAGTTTAGAATCGTCGGGAACTCGCTATAGCAATCAGCCCCAGCATTTT.

The chain carries TRBV3-1 (or the pseudogene TRBV3-2) and TRBJ1-1; 7 nucleotides line up with TRBD1. The CDR3 extends over 18 amino acids. V shed 1 base, J shed 1 base, and the junction held 12 bases outside the gene matches. Germline loops: CDR1 LGHDT, CDR2 YNNKEL (reference sequence). CDR3 residues: CASSQGRMNRGPNTEAFF. CDR3 DNA sequence: TGTGCCAGCAGCCAAGGTAGGATGAACAGGGGCCCGAACACTGAAGCTTTCTTT.

This chain joins TRBV30 and TRBJ2-1; TRBD2 aligns across 7 bases. Germline V gene sequence: CDR1 GTSNPN, CDR2 SVGIG (reference sequence). The CDR3 consists of 16 residues. V was clipped by 4 bases and J by 6 bases; unmatched bases: 15. The CDR3 is CAWTLPTSSIGNEQFF. For the CDR3, the DNA is TGTGCCTGGACTTTACCGACTAGCTCCATCGGCAATGAGCAGTTCTTC.

The J gene is TRBJ2-1, the V gene TRBV29-1; 8 positions agree with TRBD2. Germline CDR1 reads SQVTM; CDR2 reads ANQGSEA. Trimming took 6 bases from V and 5 from J; bases not matched to a gene: 3. The CDR3 runs to 12 residues. The chain's CDR3 is CSVGRGDNEQFF. CDR3 coding DNA: TGCAGCGTGGGGCGGGGGGACAATGAGCAGTTCTTC.

The gene calls are TRBV5-1 and TRBJ2-1; 10 bases fit TRBD2. The junction had 7 bases not matched to a gene; V was cut back by 2 bases and J by 5 bases. Germline lookup yields CDR1 SGHRS and CDR2 YFSETQ. This CDR3 has 16 amino acids. CDR3 DNA: TGCGCCAGCAGCTTCCGGACTAGCGGAGGCCACAATGAGCAGTTCTTC. Residues: CASSFRTSGGHNEQFF.

The chain has TRBV2 and TRBJ2-5; 8 bases line up with TRBD1. V was clipped by 7 bases and J by 5 bases; unmatched bases: 9. Looked up from germline, CDR1 is SNHLY and CDR2 is FYNNEI. The CDR3 runs 14 residues. DNA for the CDR3: TGTGCCAGCACCCGGGACAGGATGGGGGAGACCCAGTACTTC. The encoded protein is CASTRDRMGETQYF.

The chain has TRBV29-1 and TRBJ1-2; 8 nucleotides line up with TRBD1. The J segment lost 3 bases and the V segment lost 2 bases, leaving 2 bases of the junction unmatched. The germline V gene has CDR1 SQVTM and CDR2 ANQGSEA. There are 13 residues in the CDR3. Here the CDR3 reads CSVETGGDYGYTF. The CDR3 DNA reads TGCAGCGTTGAAACAGGGGGTGACTATGGCTACACCTTC.